This T cell receptor beta chain was identified during a study of cytomegalovirus exposure and HLA in healthy donors. Overall study context: About 200 million T cells yielded about 120 million unique TCR beta sequences, as an earlier analysis found.

Study-wide findings and caveats: In a later analysis, compared with equally common non-associated chains, HLA-associated beta chains were more expanded.

Trimming removed 6 bases at V and 4 bases at J, with 3 bases between. The CDR3 contains 11 residues. Germline V gene sequence: CDR1 SEHNR, CDR2 FQNEAQ (reference sequence). In the PCR, 60 Vbeta and 13 Jbeta primers were used. Profiled with immunoSEQ multiplex PCR; TCRdb holds only in-frame clones, not every one. The table records about 120,000 clones, 8% to 11% of them present only once. This clone was seen only a few times. Its antigen is not known. The chain recombines TRBV7-9 with TRBJ1-4; D call uncertain. Sequencing was carried out using PBMCs. This TCR derives from a woman aged 18-30 years in good health and CMV-seropositive. The DNA for the CDR3 is TGTGCCAGCAGTCGTAATGAAAAACTGTTTTTT. Translating gives CASSRNEKLFF.